This is a list of T cell receptor beta chains from one sample in a study of response to subunit inactivated influenza vaccine. MiXCR was run by TCRdb on the RT-PCR reads, yielding one entry per CDR3 protein. The repertoire holds 450,000 to 550,000 distinct CDR3 sequences, with 25% as singletons. The sequencing used CD4+ T cells sorted from PBMCs, collected roughly 5 days after vaccination. The receptors stem from a man aged 50-60 years who received an inactivated influenza vaccine. Each CDR3 is given without its conserved first and last residue. Each record gives: V gene, J gene, CDR3 protein.

V: TRBV7-2
J: TRBJ1-6
CDR3: ASSLAGQANNSPLH

V: TRBV9
J: TRBJ2-7
CDR3: ASCVRQAGYEQY

V: TRBV4-2
J: TRBJ2-3
CDR3: ASSQEASGGTSTDTQY

V: TRBV2
J: TRBJ1-1
CDR3: ASSDLGAEAF

V: TRBV6-2/TRBV6-3
J: TRBJ2-7
CDR3: ASSADSFTYEQY

V: TRBV5-1
J: TRBJ2-1
CDR3: ASSWAAGPSNEQF

V: TRBV29-1
J: TRBJ2-3
CDR3: SVEEDRTDTQY

V: TRBV20-1
J: TRBJ1-1
CDR3: SAPLDTNTEAF

V: TRBV12-3/TRBV12-4
J: TRBJ2-5
CDR3: ASSTLAGSQETQY

V: TRBV14
J: TRBJ2-3
CDR3: ASSQQVADTQY

V: TRBV24-1
J: TRBJ2-5
CDR3: ATSDTSGVRETQY

V: TRBV7-7
J: TRBJ2-7
CDR3: ASSLAQGANYEQY

V: TRBV6-2/TRBV6-3
J: TRBJ2-5
CDR3: ASSYPAGKETQY

V: TRBV7-9
J: TRBJ1-1
CDR3: ASSLEGAANTEAL

V: TRBV19
J: TRBJ1-1
CDR3: ASSTTGGTEAF

V: TRBV5-1
J: TRBJ2-1
CDR3: ASRGSGNEQF

V: TRBV15
J: TRBJ2-2
CDR3: ATSRDLQGGELF

V: TRBV5-1
J: TRBJ1-3
CDR3: ASSLEYGSGNTIY

V: TRBV5-1
J: TRBJ2-7
CDR3: ASSLRPGVDEQY

V: TRBV20-1
J: TRBJ2-7
CDR3: CARDPSQGSSYEQY

V: TRBV20-1
J: TRBJ2-5
CDR3: SALPVRETQY

V: TRBV20-1
J: TRBJ2-1
CDR3: SADGTSGRDNEQF

V: TRBV5-5
J: TRBJ2-2
CDR3: ASSLDVGRGGELF

V: TRBV9
J: TRBJ2-1
CDR3: ASSVGPTPYNEQF

V: TRBV6-2/TRBV6-3
J: TRBJ2-7
CDR3: ASSYGGQSSYEQY

V: TRBV7-9
J: TRBJ2-1
CDR3: ASSLMGQYNEQF

V: TRBV4-2
J: TRBJ1-3
CDR3: ASSQTPGLTGITIY

V: TRBV6-2/TRBV6-3
J: TRBJ2-5
CDR3: ASSYTSRLETQY

V: TRBV20-1
J: TRBJ2-3
CDR3: SATTSTGLTDTQY

V: TRBV20-1
J: TRBJ2-3
CDR3: SARDFIAGVTDTQY

V: TRBV5-6
J: TRBJ2-3
CDR3: ASSAGGGKMGTQY

V: TRBV6-2/TRBV6-3
J: TRBJ2-1
CDR3: ASFPGGTYNEQF

V: TRBV7-8
J: TRBJ2-3
CDR3: ASSPRQGSSDTQY

V: TRBV5-1
J: TRBJ1-2
CDR3: ASSTRQGGSYGYT

V: TRBV6-2/TRBV6-3
J: TRBJ2-2
CDR3: ASSQGQGTGELF

V: TRBV12-3/TRBV12-4
J: TRBJ1-3
CDR3: ASGRASGNTIY

V: TRBV12-3/TRBV12-4
J: TRBJ2-1
CDR3: ASGERGSYNEQF

V: TRBV29-1
J: TRBJ1-1
CDR3: SATTANTEAF

V: TRBV6-1
J: TRBJ1-4
CDR3: ASTGTPNEKLF

V: TRBV9
J: TRBJ2-2
CDR3: ASSPLVGSGELF

V: TRBV29-1
J: TRBJ1-2
CDR3: SASGYGYT

V: TRBV5-1
J: TRBJ2-7
CDR3: ASSLDTGQGFEQY

V: TRBV7-2
J: TRBJ2-2
CDR3: ASSQSQGTGELF

V: TRBV5-4
J: TRBJ2-3
CDR3: ASRREGPADTQY

V: TRBV12-3/TRBV12-4
J: TRBJ1-1
CDR3: ASRADILNTEAF

V: TRBV5-5
J: TRBJ1-2
CDR3: ATMTTGQGESYT

V: TRBV30
J: TRBJ1-6
CDR3: AWSVPTSPLH

V: TRBV6-2/TRBV6-3
J: TRBJ2-7
CDR3: ASTPGGHSYEQY

V: TRBV7-8
J: TRBJ2-2
CDR3: ASLTRGNTGELF

V: TRBV28
J: TRBJ2-3
CDR3: ASSPGNTQY

V: TRBV27
J: TRBJ2-2
CDR3: ASSHRQGASATGELF

V: TRBV5-1
J: TRBJ2-7
CDR3: ASSLGGDLHEQY

V: TRBV20-1
J: TRBJ2-3
CDR3: SATGRDRVTDTQY

V: TRBV4-2
J: TRBJ1-2
CDR3: ASSQGTGVGYT